This T cell receptor beta chain was recovered during a study of shared clonotypes between healthy human individuals. Recent acute infections and vaccinations were absent in the healthy HIV-negative adult donors. Trimming took 5 bases from V and 9 from J, leaving 20 bases between them. Germline V gene lookup returns CDR1 SEHNR and CDR2 FQNEAQ (reference sequence). The CDR3 has 15 residues. Sequenced by immunoSEQ multiplex PCR; TCRdb stores in-frame clones only, minus some. The table lists more than 850,000 clones, about four fifths of them singletons. The receptor comes from a man in his late teens or twenties in good health. Some clones in this sample may be carry-over from other donors' samples. The V call is TRBV7-9, the J call TRBJ2-1; tentative D call: TRBD2 (7 bases). The sequenced sample consisted of memory CD4+ T cells from PBMCs. Subset defined: CD45RA-negative fraction. The CDR3 DNA sequence: TGTGCCAGCAGCCTCACTAGGGGGGGTAACTCTGAGCAGTTCTTC. Amino acid sequence: CASSLTRGGNSEQFF.